The rows below give T cell receptor beta chains drawn from one sample of a study of blood T cell repertoires in COVID-19. Some clones are missing from TCRdb's copy, which holds only in-frame ones; the method was immunoSEQ multiplex PCR. This table has a few hundred thousand clones, around 91% appearing once. Sequencing was performed on peripheral blood. The receptors were sampled from a woman aged 60 to 75 with COVID-19, enrolled during active disease. CDR3s include the opening cysteine and the closing phenylalanine or tryptophan. A D gene is named only where the DNA matches it firmly. Not all rows give a size; the values are once, few, many and, for expanded clones, a class.

CDR3 protein	CDR3 DNA	V gene	clone size	J gene	D gene
CASRTTGDMNTEAFF	TGTGCCAGCAGGACGACAGGCGATATGAACACTGAAGCTTTCTTT	TRBV7-9	NA	TRBJ1-1	NA
CASSGTGPSSPLHF	TGTGCCAGCAGCGGGACAGGGCCAAGCTCACCCCTCCACTTT	TRBV7-9	once	TRBJ1-6	TRBD1
CASRGRGGQGYEQYF	TGTGCCAGCCGCGGCCGGGGGGGACAGGGTTACGAGCAGTACTTC	TRBV7-9	NA	TRBJ2-7	NA
CASSSLAGASGANVLTF	TGTGCCAGCAGCTCACTAGCGGGGGCCTCGGGGGCCAACGTCCTGACTTTC	TRBV7-9	NA	TRBJ2-6	TRBD2
CASSQGVASGGNEQYF	TGTGCCAGCAGCCAAGGGGTGGCTAGCGGGGGGAACGAGCAGTACTTC	TRBV3-1/TRBV3-2	NA	TRBJ2-7	TRBD2
CASSPLGQLNTEAFF	TGTGCCAGCAGTCCGCTGGGACAGCTGAACACTGAAGCTTTCTTT	TRBV2	NA	TRBJ1-1	TRBD1
CASSSISPLGDFGEKLFF	TGTGCCAGCAGTTCCATCTCCCCCTTGGGGGACTTCGGTGAAAAACTGTTTTTT	TRBV27	NA	TRBJ1-4	NA
CASSVSANNSPLHF	TGTGCCAGCAGCGTCAGCGCAAATAATTCACCCCTCCACTTT	TRBV7-9	NA	TRBJ1-6	NA
CASSPPGTEETQYF	TGTGCCAGCTCACCACCGGGGACAGAAGAGACCCAGTACTTC	TRBV18	NA	TRBJ2-5	TRBD1
CASSVTPLAGGPKDTQYF	TGTGCCAGCAGCGTAACCCCACTAGCGGGGGGGCCGAAAGATACGCAGTATTTT	TRBV9	NA	TRBJ2-3	TRBD2
CASSSPTGVEEKLFF	TGTGCCAGCTCATCACCAACAGGGGTGGAAGAAAAACTGTTTTTT	TRBV18	NA	TRBJ1-4	TRBD1
CASSIGGGAYQETQYF	TGTGCCAGTAGTATAGGAGGGGGGGCCTACCAAGAGACCCAGTACTTC	TRBV19	NA	TRBJ2-5	NA
CASTETSGGANEQFF	TGTGCCAGCACTGAGACTAGCGGGGGGGCCAATGAGCAGTTCTTC	TRBV3-1/TRBV3-2	NA	TRBJ2-1	TRBD2
CASSPRDEQYF	TGTGCCAGCTCACCGAGGGACGAGCAGTACTTC	TRBV18	NA	TRBJ2-7	NA
CASSSRGGTQYF	TGTGCCAGCAGTTCCCGCGGGGGTACGCAGTATTTT	TRBV3-1/TRBV3-2	once	TRBJ2-3	TRBD2
CASSLGTGLGGLDEQYF	TGTGCCAGCAGCTTAGGGACAGGGCTTGGGGGTCTCGACGAGCAGTACTTC	TRBV7-2	NA	TRBJ2-7	TRBD1
CASSPRLAGDLYEQYF	TGTGCCAGCAGCCCGCGACTAGCGGGGGACCTCTACGAGCAGTACTTC	TRBV3-1/TRBV3-2	NA	TRBJ2-7	TRBD2
CASSRTGALGYTF	TGTGCCAGCAGCCGTACAGGGGCCCTTGGCTACACCTTC	TRBV5-8	NA	TRBJ1-2	TRBD1
CASSSTSTDTQYF	TGCGCCAGCAGCTCGACTAGCACAGATACGCAGTATTTT	TRBV4-3	NA	TRBJ2-3	NA
CASSPRTSGQTHAFF	TGTGCCAGTAGTCCGAGGACTAGCGGGCAGACCCATGCGTTCTTC	TRBV19	NA	TRBJ2-1	TRBD2
CASSTDSSGNTIYF	TGTGCCAGTAGTACGGACAGCTCTGGAAACACCATATATTTT	TRBV19	NA	TRBJ1-3	NA
CASRIDRTSSYNSPLHF	TGCGCCAGCAGGATAGACAGGACCAGCTCCTATAATTCACCCCTCCACTTT	TRBV5-1	NA	TRBJ1-6	NA
CAWSTGSYGYTF	TGTGCCTGGAGTACAGGGAGCTATGGCTACACCTTC	TRBV30	NA	TRBJ1-2	NA
CASSESGGGEQFF	TGTGCCAGCAGTGAAAGCGGGGGAGGTGAGCAGTTCTTC	TRBV6-1	NA	TRBJ2-1	TRBD2
CASRPGLQNGYTF	TGTGCCAGCAGACCGGGACTTCAGAATGGCTACACCTTC	TRBV6-4	NA	TRBJ1-2	NA
CAWSVTTVNSPLHF	TGTGCCTGGAGTGTTACGACAGTTAATTCACCCCTCCACTTT	TRBV30	few	TRBJ1-6	NA
CASSPGTSTDTQYF	TGTGCCAGCAGCCCAGGGACAAGCACAGATACGCAGTATTTT	TRBV9	NA	TRBJ2-3	NA
CASSTILAGDYEQYF	TGTGCCAGTAGTACCATCCTAGCGGGGGACTACGAGCAGTACTTC	TRBV19	once	TRBJ2-7	TRBD2
CASIQQGMNTEAFF	TGTGCCAGCATCCAACAGGGGATGAACACTGAAGCTTTCTTT	TRBV27	NA	TRBJ1-1	TRBD1
CASSQDSNYGYTF	TGTGCCAGCAGCCAGGACAGCAACTATGGCTACACCTTC	TRBV6-2/TRBV6-3	once	TRBJ1-2	NA
CASSQGGGDGYTF	TGCGCCAGCAGCCAAGGCGGAGGGGATGGCTACACCTTC	TRBV4-1	NA	TRBJ1-2	NA
CASSYGGYNQPQHF	TGTGCCAGCAGTTACGGGGGATACAATCAGCCCCAGCATTTT	TRBV27	few	TRBJ1-5	NA
CASTLNWETQYF	TGTGCCAGCACTCTTAACTGGGAGACCCAGTACTTC	TRBV6-5	NA	TRBJ2-5	NA
CASSQTGTSQETQYF	TGTGCCAGCAGCCAAACCGGGACAAGCCAAGAGACCCAGTACTTC	TRBV7-9	NA	TRBJ2-5	NA
CASSHGLSGLMRETQYF	TGTGCCAGCAGCCACGGCCTGTCGGGGTTGATGCGAGAGACCCAGTACTTC	TRBV6-2/TRBV6-3	NA	TRBJ2-5	NA
CASSLRPTGNQPQHF	TGCGCCAGCAGCCTAAGGCCGACAGGGAATCAGCCCCAGCATTTT	TRBV4-1	few	TRBJ1-5	TRBD1
CASNIQTGNQPQHF	TGTGCCAGCAATATTCAGACAGGGAATCAGCCCCAGCATTTT	TRBV2	once	TRBJ1-5	TRBD1
CASSMGLGPNEKLFF	TGTGCCAGCAGCATGGGTCTGGGGCCAAATGAAAAACTGTTTTTT	TRBV7-9	NA	TRBJ1-4	NA
CASSPEPGIPGNTIYF	TGTGCCAGCAGCCCCGAACCGGGGATACCTGGAAACACCATATATTTT	TRBV5-5	NA	TRBJ1-3	NA
CASSLTGNQETQYF	TGTGCCAGCTCGCTCACCGGGAATCAAGAGACCCAGTACTTC	TRBV18	NA	TRBJ2-5	NA
CASSVGQGLGNTIYF	TGTGCCAGCAGCGTCGGCCAGGGGCTAGGAAACACCATATATTTT	TRBV9	once	TRBJ1-3	NA
CASSVGTSGARETQYF	TGTGCCAGCAGCGTAGGGACTAGCGGGGCTAGAGAGACCCAGTACTTC	TRBV9	NA	TRBJ2-5	TRBD2
CASSLLRSGSFTDTQYF	TGTGCCAGCAGCTTATTAAGAAGCGGGTCCTTCACAGATACGCAGTATTTT	TRBV7-2	NA	TRBJ2-3	NA
CASNPGVNTEAFF	TGTGCCAGTAATCCAGGGGTGAACACTGAAGCTTTCTTT	TRBV19	NA	TRBJ1-1	NA
CATRSFYNSPLHF	TGTGCCACCCGGTCCTTCTATAATTCACCCCTCCACTTT	TRBV15	NA	TRBJ1-6	NA
CASSHNRDPYLYGYTF	TGTGCCAGCAGCCATAACAGGGACCCCTATCTCTATGGCTACACCTTC	TRBV3-1/TRBV3-2	NA	TRBJ1-2	NA